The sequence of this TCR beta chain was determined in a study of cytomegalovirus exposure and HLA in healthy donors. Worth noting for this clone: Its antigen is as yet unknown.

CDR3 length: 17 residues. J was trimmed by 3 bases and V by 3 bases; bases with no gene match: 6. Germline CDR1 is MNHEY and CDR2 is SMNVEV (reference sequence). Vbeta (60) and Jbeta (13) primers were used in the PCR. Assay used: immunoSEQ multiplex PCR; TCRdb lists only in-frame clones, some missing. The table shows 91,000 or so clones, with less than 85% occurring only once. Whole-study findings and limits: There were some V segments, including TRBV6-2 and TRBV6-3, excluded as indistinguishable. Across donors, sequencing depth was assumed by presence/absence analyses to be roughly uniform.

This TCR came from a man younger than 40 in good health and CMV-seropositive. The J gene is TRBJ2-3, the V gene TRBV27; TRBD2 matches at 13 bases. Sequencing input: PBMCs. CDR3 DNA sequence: TGTGCCAGCAGTTTTCTGGGACTAGCGGGGCCTACAGATACGCAGTATTTT. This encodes CASSFLGLAGPTDTQYF.